This T cell receptor beta chain was identified in a study of T-cell reconstitution after alpha-beta-depleted transplantation in children. General study points: Surviving recipient cells, namely T cells and thymic progenitors, were the source of high day-60 TCRbeta diversity in some patients. Newly made T cells mostly supplied T-cell counts and diversity one year after transplant.

Researchers prepared the TCRbeta library using unique molecular identifiers, the study reports. TCRdb called the PCR reads again in MiXCR, with one record for every CDR3 protein. In the table there are approximately 230,000 distinct CDR3 sequences, under 30% of which are singletons. This CDR3 is built from 10 residues. CDR1 SQVTM and CDR2 ANQGSEA come from the germline V gene. V was trimmed by 6 bases and J by 5 bases, leaving 7 bases between them. This clonotype was found many times. Its specificity is unknown. This sample comprised PBMCs, obtained before TCRalphabeta/CD19-depleted stem cell transplant. V gene TRBV29-1 combines with J gene TRBJ2-5; no firm D call. The origin of this receptor is a girl aged 2 to 9 with Fanconi anemia, due to receive a stem cell transplant. The CDR3 region is CSVPVETQYF. In DNA form, the CDR3 reads TGCAGCGTCCCTGTCGAGACCCAGTACTTC.